Below are 17 T cell receptor beta chains sequenced from a single sample in a study of T cells in Graves' hyperthyroidism and ophthalmopathy. The investigators amplified TCR beta CDR3 regions from RNA transcripts. The TCR CDR3 first-round RT-PCR relied on the HTBI primer set. TCRdb analysed the multiplex PCR reads with MiXCR anew, one entry per CDR3 protein. The sample contains around 390,000 distinct CDR3 sequences, more than 14% of which appear only once. The specimen was blood. Receptors originate from a woman in her twenties or thirties with Graves' ophthalmopathy.

J is TRBJ2-5 and V is TRBV29-1, with 13 bases fitting TRBD2. The CDR3 length is 14 residues. J gave up 2 bases and V 4 bases, and 1 base lay outside the gene matches. Germline values: CDR1 SQVTM, CDR2 ANQGSEA. Here the CDR3 reads CSVGGLAGQETQYF. In DNA, the CDR3 is TGCAGCGTTGGGGGACTAGCGGGGCAAGAGACCCAGTACTTC.

This clonotype was seen at least ten times. The chain joins TRBV28 to TRBJ1-1; possibly TRBD1 for D (6 bases). The CDR3 has 15 residues. Germline CDR1 reads MDHEN; CDR2 reads SYDVKM. Trimming cost V 10 bases and J 1 base, with 19 bases left between them. The CDR3 sequence is CAIHGGPVTNTEAFF. The CDR3 bases are TGTGCCATCCATGGGGGCCCCGTGACGAACACTGAAGCTTTCTTT.

This clonotype showed up many times. V and J are TRBV3-1 and TRBJ2-4; 7 bases fit TRBD1. With 5 bases clipped from V and 15 bases from J, the junction kept 7 bases outside the gene matches. The CDR3 contains 11 residues. Germline CDR1 is LGHDT and CDR2 is YNNKEL (reference sequence). The CDR3 bases are TGTGCCAGCAGCTCGGACAGGCTACGGTACTTC. The encoded protein is CASSSDRLRYF.

In this sample, this clonotype turned up many times. The rearrangement uses TRBV5-5 and TRBJ1-5; 8 nucleotides line up with TRBD1. The CDR3 has 15 amino acids. Germline V lookup: CDR1 SGHKS, CDR2 YYEKEE (reference sequence). The junction had 9 bases not matched to a gene; V was cut back by 4 bases and J by 6 bases. CDR3 sequence (DNA): TGTGCCAGCAGCCACGGACAGGGATCCCGTCAGCCCCAGCATTTT. Its protein product is CASSHGQGSRQPQHF.

This chain links TRBV28 with TRBJ1-2; 9 nucleotides match TRBD1. This CDR3 contains 15 residues. Trimming removed 5 bases from V and 4 bases from J; junction bases left unmatched: 8. From germline, CDR1 is MDHEN and CDR2 SYDVKM. This chain's CDR3 is CASSHRDREGYGYTF. The DNA of the CDR3 is TGTGCCAGCAGTCACCGGGACAGGGAGGGCTATGGCTACACCTTC.

The sample holds many counts of this clonotype. V is TRBV3-1 and J is TRBJ2-7; 7 bases fit TRBD1. Looked up from germline, CDR1 is LGHDT and CDR2 is YNNKEL (reference sequence). The ends lost 6 bases at V and 4 bases at J; junction bases unmatched: 6. CDR3 length equals 13 residues. CDR3 amino acids: CASRPTGIYEQYF. The CDR3 DNA reads as TGTGCCAGCAGACCGACAGGGATATACGAGCAGTACTTC.

This clonotype was seen a single time. This rearrangement joins TRBV4-1 to TRBJ1-4, with 7 bases matching TRBD1. V was clipped by 4 bases and J by 7 bases; unmatched bases: 9. This CDR3 spans 15 amino acids. Per germline, CDR1 MGHRA and CDR2 YSYEKL. CDR3 nucleotides: TGCGCCAGCAGCCGAGAGACAGGGTGGGGTGAAAAACTGTTTTTT. Translation: CASSRETGWGEKLFF.

The rearrangement uses TRBV10-3 and TRBJ2-1, with D maybe TRBD1 (6 bases). The CDR3 is 15 residues long. Trimming took 3 bases from V and 3 from J, leaving 12 bases between them. Germline V lookup: CDR1 ENHRY, CDR2 SYGVKD. The CDR3 coding sequence is TGTGCCATCAGTGATTCGGGACACCTCTACAATGAGCAGTTCTTC. This gives the protein CAISDSGHLYNEQFF.

The DNA of the CDR3 is TGTGCCAGCAGTTCGCCGGGACAGGGGTCTACTGAAGCTTTCTTT. Protein sequence: CASSSPGQGSTEAFF. This chain joins TRBV5-4 and TRBJ1-1, with 10 bases identical to TRBD1. Trimming took 5 bases from V and 5 from J; bases not matched to a gene: 9. The germline gives CDR1 SGHNT, CDR2 YYREEE (reference sequence). The CDR3 spans 15 residues.

This clonotype was detected many times. The chain uses TRBV7-2 and TRBJ1-2, with 9 nucleotides matching TRBD1. V shed 5 bases, J shed 7 bases, and the junction held 11 bases outside the gene matches. Germline CDR1 reads SGHTA; CDR2 reads FQGNSA. The CDR3 is 15 residues long. For the CDR3, the DNA is TGTGCCAGCAGCGGGGGGGTAACAGGGGGCTCTGGCTACACCTTC. Protein product: CASSGGVTGGSGYTF.

The V call is TRBV5-1, the J call TRBJ2-5, with 13 bases aligning to TRBD2. V gave up 0 bases and J gave up 0 bases; unmatched junction bases: 5. Germline values: CDR1 SGHRS, CDR2 YFSETQ. There are 18 residues in the CDR3. Here the CDR3 reads CASSLANGLAGDQETQYF. Here the CDR3 DNA reads TGCGCCAGCAGCTTGGCAAACGGACTAGCGGGGGACCAAGAGACCCAGTACTTC.

This clonotype was seen repeatedly, ten times or more. The gene calls are TRBV20-1 and TRBJ1-5, with TRBD1 matching 7 bases. Germline V gene sequence: CDR1 DFQATT, CDR2 SNEGSKA (reference sequence). CDR3 length: 14 amino acids. Losses at the gene ends were 3 bases for V and 5 bases for J; bases not matched to a gene: 7. This chain's CDR3 is CSASPRQGDQPQHF. CDR3 sequence (DNA): TGCAGTGCTAGCCCCCGACAGGGTGATCAGCCCCAGCATTTT.

Points on this clonotype: Given a much more abundant clone one base away, this may be a read error. The chain joins TRBV6-1 to TRBJ1-2; D remains unclear. The CDR3 contains 15 residues. The germline V gene has CDR1 MNHNS and CDR2 SASEGT. The V and J ends lost 4 bases and 4 bases respectively, with 16 bases between them. The CDR3 protein is CASSGAQGFGYGYTF. CDR3 DNA sequence: TGTGCCAGCAGTGGAGCGCAAGGGTTTGGCTATGGCTACACCTTC.

The gene calls are TRBV11-2 and TRBJ1-6; D is unresolved. V gave up 7 bases and J gave up 0 bases, with 13 bases separating them. This CDR3 is built from 16 residues. Germline CDR1 is SGHAT and CDR2 is FQNNGV. The CDR3 DNA sequence: TGTGCCAGCACCCTGAGGGAGAGCTCCTATAATTCACCCCTCCACTTT. The encoded protein is CASTLRESSYNSPLHF. The whole variable domain, filled in from reference TRBV11-2 and TRBJ1-6, reads EAGVAQSPRYKIIEKRQSVAFWCNPISGHATLYWYQQILGQGPKLLIQFQNNGVVDDSQLPKDRFSAERLKGVDSTLKIQPAKLEDSAVYLCASTLRESSYNSPLHFGNGTRLTVT.

This clonotype was picked up many times. J is TRBJ1-5 and V is TRBV6-1; D uncertain. Germline V lookup: CDR1 MNHNS, CDR2 SASEGT. V was pared by 2 bases and J by 4 bases, with 6 bases between. The CDR3 loop spans 13 amino acids. The CDR3 sequence is CASSEWANQPQHF. DNA of the CDR3: TGTGCCAGCAGTGAATGGGCGAATCAGCCCCAGCATTTT.

This clonotype came up many times. This sequence joins TRBV5-1 and TRBJ2-1; 11 bases line up with TRBD2. CDR3 size: 16 residues. V shed 4 bases, J shed 0 bases, and the junction held 3 bases outside the gene matches. CDR1 and CDR2 (germline): SGHRS, YFSETQ. CDR3: CASSSSGGASYNEQFF. As DNA, the CDR3 is TGCGCCAGCAGCAGTAGCGGGGGGGCCTCCTACAATGAGCAGTTCTTC.

With respect to this clonotype: A read error is possible here, since a much larger clone lies one base away. V is TRBV28 and J is TRBJ1-1, with a possible D match to TRBD1 (5 bases). Trimming cost V 5 bases and J 1 base, with 8 bases left between them. This CDR3 has 13 amino acids. Germline CDR1 MDHEN, CDR2 SYDVKM. CDR3 DNA sequence: TGTGCCAGCAGTGGGGCTCCGAACACTGAAGCTTTCTTT. It encodes CASSGAPNTEAFF.